The entry that follows covers one TCR beta chain sequence. The target of this receptor is not known. Nothing much larger sits one base from this clone, and base qualities are not available. RNA was extracted using the RNeasy kit, and about 0.5 to 1 ug of the RNA was reverse transcribed with random hexamers. The immunoSEQ multiplex PCR assay, which covers 54 Vbeta and 13 Jbeta segments, was used to amplify TCR beta CDR3 regions. To correct PCR amplification bias, a synthetic template baseline was used for both primer optimization and computational correction. The original pipeline was this. Reads were annotated to V, D and J genes per IMGT and analyzed with immunoSEQ Analyzer, keeping only productive sequences. Clonality was calculated as one minus the Shannon entropy normalized by log2 of the number of productive unique sequences. Public and private clones were assessed among the 100 most prevalent clones of each patient and control. Clones were defined as Susac-specific if absent from the healthy and MS cohorts, from around 1,100 published viral clones and from other ImmuneACCESS disease sequences. TCRdb's own reprocessing of the public reads used fastp at Q25 and MiXCR and kept productive beta chains. Every CDR3 protein is listed once, alongside the most common genes and DNA of its rows. TCRdb, not the original authors, processed these V and J calls. The sample yields about 200,000 distinct CDR3 sequences; 85% to 95% were counted once. Of the sample, around 0.093% falls within the top ten clones.

The data were obtained in a study of CD8 T cells in Susac syndrome (dated by TCRdb to about 2019). Describing the broader study: The study used repertoire sequencing to test whether antigen drove CD8+ T cell activation and differentiation in Susac syndrome. Results the study describes overall, beyond this receptor: The TCR sequencing and HLA analysis was acknowledged to have included a relatively small number of individuals.

From its cysteine to its phenylalanine, the CDR3 spans 12 amino acids. Only the CDR3 region is kept as DNA, spanning 36 bases read in frame from base 1. Trimmed from V: 5 bases; trimmed from J: 8 bases; junction bases lacking a gene match: 4. The germline V gene encodes CDR1 MNHNY and CDR2 SVGAGI (reference sequence). High-throughput TCR beta sequencing profiled peripheral blood CD8+ and CD4+ T cells from healthy donors, Susac syndrome patients and multiple sclerosis patients. Healthy donors were included as age- and sex-matched controls. Bulk CD8+ and CD4+ T cells were purified by magnetic negative isolation, while CD8+ TEMRA cells were enriched using FACS. Blood was drawn into EDTA tubes, processed within 24 hours, and PBMCs were isolated by density gradient centrifugation. PBMCs intended for TCR sequencing were cryopreserved in liquid nitrogen and thawed later in a water bath at 37 degrees C. A purity of at least 90% was achieved for sorted or isolated CD4+, CD8+ and CD8+ TEMRA cells.

The TCR was taken from a human donor in good health. The sequence is built from TRBV6-6 and TRBJ2-5; the junction holds 8 bases that match TRBD1. Sequenced: CD4+ T cells from PBMCs. The CDR3 protein sequence reads: CASSGQGLTQYF. DNA sequence: TGTGCCAGCAGTGGACAGGGATTAACCCAGTACTTC.